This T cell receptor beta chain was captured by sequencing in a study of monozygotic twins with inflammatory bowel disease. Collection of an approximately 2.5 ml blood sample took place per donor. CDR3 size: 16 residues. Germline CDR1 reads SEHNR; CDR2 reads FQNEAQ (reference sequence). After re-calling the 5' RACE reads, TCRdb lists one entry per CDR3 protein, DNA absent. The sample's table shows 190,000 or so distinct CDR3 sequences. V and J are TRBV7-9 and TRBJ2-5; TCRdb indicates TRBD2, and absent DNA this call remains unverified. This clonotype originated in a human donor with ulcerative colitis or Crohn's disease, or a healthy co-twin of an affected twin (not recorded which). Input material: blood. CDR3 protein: CASSSSGTEDQETQYF.